This is a list of T cell receptor beta chains from one sample in a study of T cell responses to AZD1222 COVID-19 vaccine. Here immunoSEQ multiplex PCR was the method, and the copy in TCRdb shows in-frame clones only, minus some. Of over 60,000 clones in the sample, 70% to 90% were seen once. The sample here was peripheral blood, taken 28 days after the second dose of the MenACWY control vaccine. The receptors come from an adult who received the MenACWY meningococcal vaccine as a control. Each CDR3 is given with its conserved first and last residue. The D gene is left open where the match is weak.

D	J	V	DNA	CDR3
NA	TRBJ2-7	TRBV7-2	TGTGCCAGCAGCTTAAGGGTGGGCGGGACGCCGTCGGGCGAGCAGTACTTC	CASSLRVGGTPSGEQYF
NA	TRBJ2-2	TRBV21-1	TGTGCCAGCAGCAAGTCGGGGGGGCACACCGGGGAGCTGTTTTTT	CASSKSGGHTGELFF
NA	TRBJ1-4	TRBV7-2	TGTGCCAGCAGCACTGGACAGTCTGCAACTAATGAAAAACTGTTTTTT	CASSTGQSATNEKLFF
TRBD1	TRBJ1-6	TRBV18	TGTGCCAGCTCGCGCAGGGGGTATAATTCACCCCTCCACTTT	CASSRRGYNSPLHF
NA	TRBJ1-1	TRBV9	TGTGCCAGCAGCGTAGTATTCCCCGAACTACCCGGCGCGAACACTGAAGCTTTCTTT	CASSVVFPELPGANTEAFF
NA	TRBJ1-5	TRBV7-2	TGTGCCAGCGGAACCAGTCAGCCCCAGCATTTT	CASGTSQPQHF
NA	TRBJ2-3	TRBV28	TGTGCCAGCAGTCCTCTATACGGACCCCCCCCAACGACAGATACGCAGTATTTT	CASSPLYGPPPTTDTQYF
NA	TRBJ2-5	TRBV28	TGTGCCAGCAGTGAGAGGGGCGGAATGGGAATCGAGACCCAGTACTTC	CASSERGGMGIETQYF
NA	TRBJ2-3	TRBV19	TGTGCCAGTAGTATCCGGGACTCCCGAACCAGCACAGATACGCAGTATTTT	CASSIRDSRTSTDTQYF
NA	TRBJ2-3	TRBV30	TGTGCCTGGAGTGTACTGGCTAGACCGGGCACAGATACGCAGTATTTT	CAWSVLARPGTDTQYF
NA	TRBJ1-1	TRBV6-5	TGTGCCAGCAACGGGCGGCAAGGACTGAACACTGAAGCTTTCTTT	CASNGRQGLNTEAFF
NA	TRBJ1-2	TRBV2	TGTGCCAGCAGTGGACGGCCAAGGGGATTAAACTATGGCTACACCTTC	CASSGRPRGLNYGYTF
NA	TRBJ1-2	TRBV6-5	TGTGCCAGCAGTTACAGGGGGATGGGCGGCTACACCTTC	CASSYRGMGGYTF
NA	TRBJ1-2	TRBV30	TGTGCCTGGAGTTCTCTCCCACTCTATGGCTACACCTTC	CAWSSLPLYGYTF
NA	TRBJ2-1	TRBV7-9	TGTGCCAGCAGCTTAGCCGGGACCAGTGGTGAGCAGTTCTTC	CASSLAGTSGEQFF
NA	TRBJ1-2	TRBV23-1	TGCGCCAGCAGCCTTCAATACCTGACAATACAGAAGGACGGAGTGAGTAACTATGGCTACACCTTC	CASSLQYLTIQKDGVSNYGYTF